One TCR beta chain is described in this entry. The clone's antigen remains unknown. Per-base qualities were not stored, and no clone one base away is much larger. Including the terminal cysteine and phenylalanine, the CDR3 comprises 13 residues. Solely the CDR3 DNA is kept, with 39 bases framed from the first base. The CDR1 and CDR2 encoded by the germline V gene are ENHRY and SYGVKD. V lost 11 bases and J lost 1 base, and the count of bases not matched to a germline gene is 5. These data are taken from a study of shared clonotypes between healthy human individuals (dated by TCRdb to 2019 to 2021). With respect to the entire study: A few men and two women, aged 18 to 49 years, made up the cohort. Per donor, three plates each were used for CD4 naive and CD4 memory, two for CD8 naive, and one for CD8 memory. To estimate repertoire size and how much clonotypes are shared between individuals, the study performed deep sequencing of blood TCR repertoires from 4 to 6 healthy adults. To increase sequencing depth and limit assay-specific biases, different laboratories used diverse techniques to prepare libraries and sequence TCR repertoires. Between about 0.85 and 10 billion PBMCs per donor were obtained by leukapheresis. Results and caveats for the whole study, not just this receptor: Based on pairwise subsampling, the degree of clonotype sharing among donors was expected to be affected by sequencing depth. Naive subsets generally had larger estimated clonotype richness than memory subsets. The small number of donors limited the genetic and exposure-history diversity represented. Sharing across a few donors was observed for about 5% of naive CD4, over 3% of naive CD8, 2% to 2.5% of memory CD4, and less than 0.45% of memory CD8 clonotypes. Compared with non-shared clonotypes, clonotypes shared by all four sorted-subset donors had higher generation probabilities. Rarefaction of sorted-subset datasets indicated incomplete sequencing despite the large sequencing depth. Only blood was sampled, and tissue TCR repertoires likely differ from those in blood.

Healthy HIV-negative adults with no recently reported acute infections or vaccinations were included as donors. Only Caucasian adults living in Nashville, Tennessee, USA were represented among the donors. Magnetic negative selection was used to enrich CD4+ T cells, after which naive cells were positively selected on CD45RA and the negative fraction became the memory subset. Blood was obtained by leukapheresis, after which PBMCs were separated by Ficoll-Histopaque density gradient centrifugation and cryopreserved in liquid nitrogen vapor phase. Purity and quantity of every magnetically sorted T cell population were checked by analytical flow cytometry. Each sorted fraction had its genomic DNA isolated and then quantified by UV absorbance on a Nanodrop 2000c. TCR CDR3 regions were amplified from genomic DNA by multiplex PCR using the deep immunoSEQ assay. Extracted genomic DNA from each cell subset was distributed evenly across all wells of several immunoSEQ 96-well plates, and each plate was treated as a replicate. For sorted subsets, 200 to 250 ng of genomic DNA, equivalent to tens of thousands of T cell genomes, went into each replicate PCR. Purified libraries were measured with a Qubit 3.0 fluorometer, size-checked on a Bioanalyzer 2100, and measured again with the KAPA Library Quantification kit. A separate single-read 150-cycle Illumina NextSeq 550 flow cell was used to sequence each immunoSEQ 96-well plate. The authors' analysis ran thus. Because only junctional sequences without quality scores were contained in the immunoSEQ output, filtering matching that applied to full-length reads could not be performed. To assign V/J genes and CDR3, sequences were annotated against IMGT germline references using PyIR, a Python wrapper for IgBLAST v1.9. Reads were filtered out if the reads had weak V/J assignments (E-value above 1e-6), no CDR3, stop codons, out-of-frame junctions, or ambiguous translated residues. V3J clonotypes were defined by identical inferred V gene, J gene, and CDR3 amino acid sequence. Percentage overlap between repertoires was calculated by dividing the number of shared unique clonotypes by the size of the smaller repertoire. Repertoire richness was assessed with RTK rarefaction, the Chao1 estimator, and Recon v2.1 estimates of unobserved clonotypes. Generation probabilities were computed with OLGA for all TCRbeta clonotypes obtained by the gDNA method from a few donors. Entries here come from immuneACCESS through TCRdb and include only in-frame sequences with V and J called. Some clones fail to appear in such tables; in the studies checked, an unresolved V gene covers under half of the shortfall, and the cause of the remainder is unknown. V, J and clone size are taken as reported in that table, and D and trimming were inferred from the DNA itself. Within this sample are about 2.5 million clones, with under 95% of them counted one time only. 0.3% to 0.45% of the sample is held by the ten biggest clonotypes.

The chain is assembled from TRBV10-3 and TRBJ2-1, with 7 junctional bases fitting TRBD2. What was sequenced was naive CD4+ T cells from PBMCs. The sample's cell subset or site label is to be understood as: CD45RA+ positively selected. This sequence was found in a man aged 18 to 30 in good health. Some clones in this sample may be carry-over from other donors' samples. Here the CDR3 is given as CAGGSRSYNEQFF. The DNA reads as follows: TGTGCCGGCGGGAGTAGGTCCTACAATGAGCAGTTCTTC.